This T cell receptor beta chain was obtained from a study of blood T cell repertoires in COVID-19. The wider study: PBMCs, B-cell-depleted T cells, or T cells provided the cDNA or gDNA that made up the material.

Original data processing: Amplifying reference gene primers gave estimates of nucleated cell counts. Clones were read by immunoSEQ multiplex PCR, and TCRdb kept only the in-frame ones, dropping some. V, J and clone size are taken as reported in that table, and D and trimming were inferred from the DNA itself. The sample includes roughly 48,000 clones, roughly 82% of them seen just once. This CDR3 is 15 amino acids long. CDR1 KGHSH and CDR2 LQKENI come from the germline V gene. V was clipped by 3 bases and J by 4 bases; unmatched bases: 7. This chain uses TRBV18 with TRBJ1-2, with TRBD1 matching over 8 bases. The specimen sequenced was peripheral blood. The TCR was taken from a man in his forties with acute or convalescent COVID-19. Here the CDR3 DNA reads TGTGCCAGCTCACCGTTAGGACAGGGATCCTATGGCTACACCTTC. Protein sequence: CASSPLGQGSYGYTF. The whole variable domain, filled in from reference TRBV18 and TRBJ1-2, reads NAGVMQNPRHLVRRRGQEARLRCSPMKGHSHVYWYRQLPEEGLKFMVYLQKENIIDESGMPKERFSAEFPKEGPSILRIQQVVRGDSAAYFCASSPLGQGSYGYTFGSGTRLTVV.